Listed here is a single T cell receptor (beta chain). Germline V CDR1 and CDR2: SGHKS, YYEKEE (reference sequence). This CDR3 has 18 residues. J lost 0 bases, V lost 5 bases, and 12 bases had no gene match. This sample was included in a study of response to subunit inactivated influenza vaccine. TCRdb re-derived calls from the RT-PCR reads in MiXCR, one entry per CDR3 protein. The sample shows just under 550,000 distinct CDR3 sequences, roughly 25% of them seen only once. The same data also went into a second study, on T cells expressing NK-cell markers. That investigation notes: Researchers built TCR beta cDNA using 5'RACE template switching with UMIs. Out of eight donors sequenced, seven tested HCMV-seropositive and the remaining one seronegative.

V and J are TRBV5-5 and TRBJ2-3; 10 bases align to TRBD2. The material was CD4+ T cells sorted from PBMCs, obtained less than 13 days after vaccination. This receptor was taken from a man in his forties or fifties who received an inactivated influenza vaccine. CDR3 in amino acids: CASSRTQLAGISTDTQYF. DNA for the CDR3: TGTGCCAGCAGTCGTACCCAACTAGCGGGGATTAGCACAGATACGCAGTATTTT.